Following are 27 T cell receptor beta chains from one sample sequenced in a study of blood T cell repertoires in COVID-19. Only in-frame clones appear in the TCRdb table, and some are missing; sequencing was by immunoSEQ multiplex PCR. The top ten hold roughly 29% of the sample, which has 85,000 to 130,000 clones, more than 80% seen once. The sample consisted of peripheral blood. Receptors were obtained from a man in his sixties with acute or convalescent COVID-19.

The CDR3 loop reads CASSQLTGQFYEQYF. The DNA of the CDR3 is TGTGCCAGCAGCCAATTGACGGGACAGTTCTACGAGCAGTACTTC. This sequence joins TRBV28 and TRBJ2-7, with 7 positions matching TRBD1. The trim removed 6 bases at V and 3 bases at J, leaving 11 bases unmatched. The germline gives CDR1 MDHEN, CDR2 SYDVKM. The CDR3 runs to 15 residues.

This clone was counted once. The chain carries TRBV21-1 and TRBJ2-2; the table's D call, TRBD2, was not checked against the DNA. TRBV21-1 is tagged as a pseudogene. CDR3 length equals 19 residues. The DNA of the CDR3 is TGTGCCAGCAGCAAGGGGCTCAATTGGACTAGCGGGTACACCGGGGAGCTGTTTTTT. Encoded protein: CASSKGLNWTSGYTGELFF.

The J gene is TRBJ2-7, the V gene TRBV11-3, with 9 nucleotides matching TRBD1. Germline CDR1 reads SGHNT; CDR2 reads YENEEA. This CDR3 is 15 amino acids long. Trimming at V came to 5 bases and at J to 3 bases, leaving 8 bases not matched to a gene. Here the CDR3 reads CASSPGQGESYEQYV. CDR3 DNA: TGTGCCAGCAGCCCGGGACAGGGTGAAAGCTACGAGCAGTACGTC.

V and J are TRBV30 and TRBJ2-1; D remains unclear. The CDR3 has 14 amino acids. Germline assignment: CDR1 GTSNPN and CDR2 SVGIG (reference sequence). The V end was cut by 2 bases, the J end by 8 bases, with 16 bases between. CDR3 loop: CAWSYSPHMDEQFF. DNA of the CDR3: TGTGCCTGGAGTTACAGCCCTCATATGGATGAGCAGTTCTTC.

CDR3 sequence: CASSLAGTGLNTEAFF. The CDR3 nucleotides read TGTGCCAGCAGCTTGGCCGGGACAGGGCTGAACACTGAAGCTTTCTTT. This sequence joins TRBV5-5 and TRBJ1-1; 9 bases are a match to TRBD1. Germline V gives CDR1 SGHKS, CDR2 YYEKEE (reference sequence). Trimming took 0 bases from V and 0 from J; bases not matched to a gene: 3. The CDR3 runs 16 residues.

This chain connects TRBV25-1 to TRBJ2-1; 7 positions match TRBD2. Looked up from germline, CDR1 is MGHDK and CDR2 is SYGVNS. V shed 3 bases and J 2 bases; nucleotides not matched to a gene: 4. CDR3 length: 15 amino acids. The CDR3 DNA is TGTGCCAGCAGTGATATGGCGGGAGCCTACAATGAGCAGTTCTTC. This codes for CASSDMAGAYNEQFF.

This clone came up once. For the CDR3, the DNA is TGTGCCAGCTCACCCCTAGCGGGCCCCTACAATGAGCAGTTCTTC. It translates to CASSPLAGPYNEQFF. V usage is TRBV18 and J usage is TRBJ2-1; the match to TRBD2 covers 8 bases. Trimming removed 3 bases from V and 2 bases from J; junction bases left unmatched: 3. Germline CDR1 and CDR2: KGHSH and LQKENI. The CDR3 spans 15 residues.

This clone was detected ten times or more. The gene calls are TRBV3-1 (or the pseudogene TRBV3-2) and TRBJ2-7, with 10 bases aligning to TRBD2. Germline V lookup: CDR1 LGHDT, CDR2 YNNKEL (reference sequence). Losses at the gene ends were 5 bases for V and 0 bases for J; bases not matched to a gene: 4. The CDR3 length is 15 residues. CDR3 nucleotide sequence: TGTGCCAGCAGCGAGGGACTAGCGTCCTCCTACGAGCAGTACTTC. Translated: CASSEGLASSYEQYF.

This chain links TRBV5-4 with TRBJ2-5, with 7 nucleotides matching TRBD2. Trimming removed 7 bases from V and 2 bases from J; junction bases left unmatched: 5. The CDR3 loop spans 13 amino acids. The germline V gene encodes CDR1 SGHNT and CDR2 YYREEE (reference sequence). CDR3 in DNA: TGTGCCAGCCGAGTAGCGGGTCAAGAGACCCAGTACTTC. Translation: CASRVAGQETQYF. Full variable domain (missing parts from reference TRBV5-4 and TRBJ2-5): ETGVTQSPTHLIKTRGQQVTLRCSSQSGHNTVSWYQQALGQGPQFIFQYYREEENGRGNFPPRFSGLQFPNYSSELNVNALELDDSALYLCASRVAGQETQYFGPGTRLLVL.

The chain links TRBV28 to TRBJ1-6; TRBD1 is a possible D gene (5 bases). CDR1 and CDR2 from the germline V gene are MDHEN and SYDVKM. CDR3 size: 13 residues. Trimming stripped 7 bases from V and 10 bases from J, with 14 bases between. The DNA of the CDR3 is TGTGCCAGCACATCAGGGTCGTCGTCACCCCTCCACTTT. Amino acid sequence: CASTSGSSSPLHF.

V usage is TRBV5-1 and J usage is TRBJ1-1, with TRBD1 matching over 8 bases. The CDR3 consists of 13 residues. Germline V gives CDR1 SGHRS, CDR2 YFSETQ. Trimming cost V 4 bases and J 12 bases; bases outside gene matches: 11. In DNA form, the CDR3 reads TGCGCCAGCAGCGACCCGGACAGGGCGGATTCTTTCTTT. Protein: CASSDPDRADSFF. Full variable domain (rest looked up from reference TRBV5-1 and TRBJ1-1): KAGVTQTPRYLIKTRGQQVTLSCSPISGHRSVSWYQQTPGQGLQFLFEYFSETQRNKGNFPGRFSGRQFSNSRSEMNVSTLELGDSALYLCASSDPDRADSFFGQGTRLTVV.

The rearrangement joins TRBV6-5 to TRBJ1-5; D possibly corresponds to TRBD1 (5 bases). V gave up 6 bases and J gave up 5 bases, with 17 bases separating them. Germline V CDR1 and CDR2: MNHEY, SVGAGI. The CDR3 runs 15 residues. The CDR3 DNA sequence: TGTGCCAGCAGCCCCGGCGGGGGGAGCGATCAGCCCCAGCATTTT. Protein: CASSPGGGSDQPQHF.

The chain has TRBV19 and TRBJ2-5; TRBD1 matches at 8 bases. Germline trimming cut 3 bases from V and 1 base from J; bases unmatched to any gene: 7. Germline V gene lookup returns CDR1 LNHDA and CDR2 SQIVND (reference sequence). The CDR3 sequence is 16 residues long. The CDR3 DNA follows: TGTGCCAGTAGTATTTATGCAGGGGGCGGCCAAGAGACCCAGTACTTC. Translated: CASSIYAGGGQETQYF.

The V and J genes are TRBV5-1 and TRBJ2-3, with 13 nucleotides matching TRBD2. Trimming removed 4 bases from V and 4 bases from J; junction bases left unmatched: 6. The CDR3 sequence is 16 residues long. CDR1 is SGHRS, CDR2 YFSETQ, per germline. The CDR3 is CASSTGTSGIPDTQYF. For the CDR3, the DNA is TGCGCCAGCAGCACGGGGACTAGCGGGATCCCAGATACGCAGTATTTT.

A word on this clone: One junction end disagrees with the germline gene, perhaps due to a read error. This chain uses TRBV7-7 with TRBJ2-5, with TRBD1 identical over 9 bases. Germline-derived CDR1 and CDR2 are SSHAT and FNYEAQ (reference sequence). CDR3 length: 14 residues. The chain's CDR3 is CASSPDRGMETQYF. As DNA, the CDR3 is TGTGCTAGCAGCCCAGACAGGGGGATGGAGACCCAGTACTTC.

CDR3 region: CASRPRDKWTQYF. The CDR3 nucleotides read TGTGCCAGCAGACCCCGGGACAAGTGGACGCAGTATTTT. This chain connects TRBV28 to TRBJ2-3, with TRBD1 as a possible D gene (6 bases). This CDR3 spans 13 amino acids. V gave up 6 bases and J gave up 9 bases, with 16 bases separating them. CDR1 and CDR2 from the germline V gene are MDHEN and SYDVKM.

The chain uses TRBV19 and TRBJ1-4; 7 positions agree with TRBD1. In germline, CDR1 is LNHDA, CDR2 SQIVND (reference sequence). The CDR3 is 15 residues long. The junction had 7 bases not matched to a gene; V was cut back by 5 bases and J by 4 bases. The CDR3 protein is CASSPRQGGNEKLFF. The CDR3, as DNA: TGTGCCAGTAGTCCTAGACAGGGAGGTAATGAAAAACTGTTTTTT.

This clone was seen just once. The genes are TRBV5-4 and TRBJ1-4; D possibly corresponds to TRBD1 (6 bases). Germline V gene data show CDR1 as SGHNT and CDR2 as YYREEE (reference sequence). The length of the CDR3 is 14 residues. V gave up 2 bases and J gave up 6 bases, with 11 bases separating them. The CDR3 DNA follows: TGTGCCAGCAGCTTAGGTCCAGGGGATGAAAAACTGTTTTTT. This encodes CASSLGPGDEKLFF.

The chain couples TRBV10-3 to TRBJ1-3, with a possible D match to TRBD1 (5 bases). Trimming removed 6 bases at V and 5 bases at J, with 8 bases between. From germline, CDR1 is ENHRY and CDR2 SYGVKD. This CDR3 has 12 residues. CDR3 DNA: TGTGCCATCAGGGACATTCGAAACACCATATATTTT. Its translation: CAIRDIRNTIYF.

This clone showed up just once. The rearrangement joins TRBV2 to TRBJ2-1; TRBD2 might be the D (5 bases). The V end lost 4 bases, the J end lost 7 bases, and 17 bases lay between the germline ends. The CDR3 has 15 residues. CDR1 and CDR2 (germline): SNHLY, FYNNEI. In DNA form, the CDR3 reads TGTGCCAGCAGTGGGCGGGTTAGAATTCAGAATGAGCAGTTCTTC. Translation gives CASSGRVRIQNEQFF.

The chain has TRBV11-3 and TRBJ2-1, with 9 bases fitting TRBD1. This CDR3 is 14 amino acids long. Looked up from germline, CDR1 is SGHNT and CDR2 is YENEEA. V trimming: 7 bases; J trimming: 1 base; junction bases outside the gene matches: 2. CDR3 nucleotides: TGTGCCAGCACACAGGGGGCTTCCTACAATGAGCAGTTCTTC. Protein: CASTQGASYNEQFF.

The chain links TRBV11-2 to TRBJ2-1; 10 bases map to TRBD2. Germline CDR1 is SGHAT and CDR2 is FQNNGV. J gave up 7 bases and V 4 bases, and 10 bases lay outside the gene matches. The length of the CDR3 is 16 residues. The CDR3 nucleotides read TGTGCCAGCAGCTCCTGGACTAGCGGAAATATAAATGAGCAGTTCTTC. This gives the protein CASSSWTSGNINEQFF. The full variable domain, rest sourced from reference TRBV11-2 and TRBJ2-1, is EAGVAQSPRYKIIEKRQSVAFWCNPISGHATLYWYQQILGQGPKLLIQFQNNGVVDDSQLPKDRFSAERLKGVDSTLKIQPAKLEDSAVYLCASSSWTSGNINEQFFGPGTRLTVL.

V is TRBV18 and J is TRBJ2-3, with a tentative D call TRBD2 (6 bases). Trimming removed 2 bases at V and 2 bases at J, with 17 bases between. Germline V gene sequence: CDR1 KGHSH, CDR2 LQKENI. The CDR3 has 17 residues. Here the CDR3 reads CASSPLPLRGNTDTQYF. The CDR3 DNA is TGTGCCAGCTCACCATTACCGCTGCGGGGAAACACAGATACGCAGTATTTT. Using reference TRBV18 and TRBJ2-3 for the parts outside the CDR3, the full variable domain is NAGVMQNPRHLVRRRGQEARLRCSPMKGHSHVYWYRQLPEEGLKFMVYLQKENIIDESGMPKERFSAEFPKEGPSILRIQQVVRGDSAAYFCASSPLPLRGNTDTQYFGPGTRLTVL.

This chain connects TRBV5-1 to TRBJ2-5; TRBD1 aligns across 11 bases. This CDR3 spans 16 amino acids. Germline lookup yields CDR1 SGHRS and CDR2 YFSETQ. V lost 5 bases, J lost 0 bases, and 6 bases stayed unmatched. CDR3: CASSSGTGGYQETQYF. In nucleotides, the CDR3 is TGCGCCAGCAGTTCCGGGACAGGGGGGTACCAAGAGACCCAGTACTTC.

V usage is TRBV2 and J usage is TRBJ2-2, with TRBD1 matching 9 bases. CDR3 length: 14 amino acids. Germline V gene sequence: CDR1 SNHLY, CDR2 FYNNEI. J was trimmed by 5 bases and V by 6 bases; bases with no gene match: 4. CDR3 loop: CASRRDRATGELFF. The CDR3 bases are TGTGCCAGCAGGCGGGACAGGGCGACCGGGGAGCTGTTTTTT.

This clone occurred a few times. The V call is TRBV28, the J call TRBJ2-3; 8 bases are shared with TRBD2. This CDR3 is built from 15 residues. Unmatched junction bases numbered 8, after V lost 6 bases and J lost 3 bases. Germline loops: CDR1 MDHEN, CDR2 SYDVKM. CDR3 coding DNA: TGTGCCAGCAGCCTGGGGGGACTAGTTACAGATACGCAGTATTTT. Translated: CASSLGGLVTDTQYF.

V gene TRBV28 combines with J gene TRBJ1-2, with 10 bases lining up with TRBD1. With 2 bases clipped from V and 5 bases from J, the junction kept 5 bases outside the gene matches. The CDR3 covers 15 residues. Germline lookup yields CDR1 MDHEN and CDR2 SYDVKM. CDR3 nucleotide sequence: TGTGCCAGCAGTTTAGACAGGGGGCGCCGGTATGGCTACACCTTC. Its protein is CASSLDRGRRYGYTF.